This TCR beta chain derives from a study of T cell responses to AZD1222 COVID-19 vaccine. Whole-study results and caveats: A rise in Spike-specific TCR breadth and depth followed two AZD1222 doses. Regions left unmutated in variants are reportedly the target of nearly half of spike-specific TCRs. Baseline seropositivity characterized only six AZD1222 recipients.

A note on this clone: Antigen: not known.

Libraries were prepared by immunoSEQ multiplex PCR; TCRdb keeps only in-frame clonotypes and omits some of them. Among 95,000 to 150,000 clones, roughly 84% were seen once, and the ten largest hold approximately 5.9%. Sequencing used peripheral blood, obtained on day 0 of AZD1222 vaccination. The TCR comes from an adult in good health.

CDR3 amino acids: CASSQVGGGDYEQYF. CDR3 nucleotide sequence: TGTGCCAGCAGCCAAGTAGGTGGGGGGGACTACGAGCAGTACTTC. This rearrangement joins TRBV4-2 to TRBJ2-7; TRBD2 matches 7 bases. The CDR3 is 15 amino acids. V lost 1 base to trimming and J lost 3 bases; unmatched junction nucleotides: 6. CDR1 LGHNA and CDR2 YNFKEQ come from the germline V gene.